A single sample gave rise to the 8 T cell receptor beta chains below, sequenced in a study of control samples from healthy donors and cancer patients. Libraries were prepared by immunoSEQ multiplex PCR; TCRdb keeps only in-frame clonotypes and omits some of them. Among 120,000 or so clones listed, about 89% were seen once. The sample taken for sequencing was blood. All receptors derive from a man between 60 and 70 years old in good health.

This clone appeared once. This chain links TRBV7-2 with TRBJ2-1; the D is unclear. The CDR3 sequence is 14 residues long. V was shortened by 5 bases and J by 0 bases, with 8 bases between the two germline ends. Germline values: CDR1 SGHTA, CDR2 FQGNSA. For the CDR3, the DNA is TGTGCCAGCAGCAGTCTAAGCTCCTACAATGAGCAGTTCTTC. This encodes CASSSLSSYNEQFF. Full variable domain (rest looked up from reference TRBV7-2 and TRBJ2-1): GAGVSQSPSNKVTEKGKDVELRCDPISGHTALYWYRQSLGQGLEFLIYFQGNSAPDKSGLPSDRFSAERTGGSVSTLTIQRTQQEDSAVYLCASSSLSSYNEQFFGPGTRLTVL.

In this sample, this clone turned up a few times. This sequence joins TRBV5-1 and TRBJ1-6; the match to TRBD1 covers 9 bases. The CDR3 sequence is 15 residues long. The germline gives CDR1 SGHRS, CDR2 YFSETQ. V gave up 3 bases and J gave up 10 bases; unmatched junction bases: 8. The CDR3 is CASSSTGQGESPLHF. Here the CDR3 DNA reads TGCGCCAGCAGCTCGACGGGACAGGGTGAATCACCCCTCCACTTT.

The chain employs TRBV3-1 (or the pseudogene TRBV3-2) and TRBJ1-2; maybe TRBD1 (5 bases). V gave up 1 base and J gave up 4 bases, with 13 bases separating them. CDR1 and CDR2 from the germline V gene are LGHDT and YNNKEL (reference sequence). CDR3 size: 15 residues. The CDR3 coding sequence is TGTGCCAGCAGCCAAGGGCAGGGAATCTCCTATGGCTACACCTTC. This encodes CASSQGQGISYGYTF.

This clone was detected only once. V gene TRBV24-1 combines with J gene TRBJ2-5; D is uncertain. This CDR3 is built from 15 residues. CDR1 and CDR2 from the germline V gene are KGHDR and SFDVKD. The V end lost 4 bases, the J end lost 2 bases, and 13 bases lay between the germline ends. The DNA of the CDR3 is TGTGCCACCAGTGAAGGTGGCCCCAGTCAAGAGACCCAGTACTTC. This encodes CATSEGGPSQETQYF.

The rearrangement joins TRBV6-5 to TRBJ1-3; no reliable D call. The CDR3 consists of 16 residues. The germline V and J ends were trimmed by 2 bases and 0 bases, with 11 bases remaining between them. CDR1 MNHEY and CDR2 SVGAGI come from the germline V gene. The CDR3 sequence: CASSYRRISSGNTIYF. The CDR3 nucleotides are TGTGCCAGCAGTTACCGGAGGATAAGCTCTGGAAACACCATATATTTT.

The chain recombines TRBV27 with TRBJ1-4; 12 positions agree with TRBD1. Per germline, CDR1 MNHEY and CDR2 SMNVEV (reference sequence). The CDR3 covers 18 residues. V lost 7 bases, J lost 8 bases, and 17 bases stayed unmatched. The CDR3 coding sequence is TGTGCCAGCACCTTGCCCCGGGACAGGGGGCCGAAGAGGGAAAAACTGTTTTTT. This translates into CASTLPRDRGPKREKLFF.

Here the CDR3 DNA reads TGTGCCAGTAGTCCCCCGACAGGGACTGGAAACACCATATATTTT. This codes for CASSPPTGTGNTIYF. The rearrangement joins TRBV19 to TRBJ1-3, with 7 bases fitting TRBD1. The V and J ends lost 5 bases and 2 bases, in that order; junction bases with no gene match: 6. The CDR3 consists of 15 residues. Germline lookup yields CDR1 LNHDA and CDR2 SQIVND (reference sequence).

This rearrangement joins TRBV6-2 or TRBV6-3 to TRBJ2-2; D is perhaps TRBD1 (6 bases). The CDR3 runs to 15 residues. The V and J ends lost 0 bases and 1 base respectively, with 6 bases between them. Germline CDR1 reads MNHEY; CDR2 reads SVGEGT. In DNA, the CDR3 is TGTGCCAGCAGTTACTCGGACAGGAACACCGGGGAGCTGTTTTTT. Protein sequence: CASSYSDRNTGELFF.